These 10 T cell receptor beta chains originate from one sample sequenced in a study of shared clonotypes between healthy human individuals. Some clones are missing from TCRdb's copy, which holds only in-frame ones; the method was immunoSEQ multiplex PCR. The profile shows more than 1,200,000 clones, less than 99% of them singletons. The sequenced sample consisted of naive CD4+ T cells sorted from blood. Regarding subset: CD45RA+ positively selected. These receptors were collected from a man aged 25-45 years in good health.

The chain joins TRBV14 to TRBJ1-1; TRBD1 matches 7 bases. The CDR3 is 17 residues long. CDR1 and CDR2 from the germline V gene are SGHDN and FVKESK. Unmatched junction bases numbered 7, after V lost 0 bases and J lost 0 bases. Here the CDR3 reads CASSQERRGLMNTEAFF. CDR3 bases: TGTGCCAGCAGCCAAGAACGAAGGGGGCTTATGAACACTGAAGCTTTCTTT.

The chain is built from TRBV21-1 and TRBJ2-7; TRBD2, the table's D call, lacks a check against the DNA. TRBV21-1 is a pseudogene. The CDR3 consists of 16 residues. CDR3 region: CASSNAPEGVTYEQYF. DNA of the CDR3: TGTGCCAGCAGCAATGCGCCAGAGGGTGTTACCTACGAGCAGTACTTC.

This clone showed up just once. This sequence joins TRBV7-9 and TRBJ1-3, with D tentatively TRBD1 (6 bases). CDR1 is SEHNR, CDR2 FQNEAQ, per germline (reference sequence). Trimming cost V 3 bases and J 0 bases, with 15 bases left between them. The CDR3 is made up of 17 amino acids. The CDR3 sequence is CASSFEARGSSGNTIYF. The CDR3 DNA sequence: TGTGCCAGCAGCTTTGAGGCCAGGGGAAGCTCTGGAAACACCATATATTTT. Together with reference TRBV7-9 and TRBJ1-3, the CDR3 gives the full variable domain: DTGVSQNPRHKITKRGQNVTFRCDPISEHNRLYWYRQTLGQGPEFLTYFQNEAQLEKSRLLSDRFSAERPKGSFSTLEIQRTEQGDSAMYLCASSFEARGSSGNTIYFGEGSWLTVV.

This chain links TRBV6-1 with TRBJ2-1, with D perhaps matching TRBD1 or TRBD2 (5 bases each). V dropped 3 bases and J dropped 8 bases, with 11 bases sitting between them. Germline V gives CDR1 MNHNS, CDR2 SASEGT. CDR3 length equals 13 residues. The CDR3, as DNA: TGTGCCAGCAGTGAGAACGGGGCGGATGAGCAGTTCTTC. This encodes CASSENGADEQFF.

The chain combines TRBV10-3 with TRBJ1-5; D is unclear. Germline CDR1 reads ENHRY; CDR2 reads SYGVKD. Trimming cost V 0 bases and J 0 bases, with 15 bases left between them. CDR3 length equals 18 residues. The CDR3, as DNA: TGTGCCATCAGTGAGTCGGGGAGGGCGGGAAATAGCAATCAGCCCCAGCATTTT. Its translation: CAISESGRAGNSNQPQHF.

The chain links TRBV29-1 to TRBJ2-1, with D perhaps given as TRBD1 or TRBD2 (5 bases each). This CDR3 has 15 residues. V lost 1 base and J 8 bases, leaving 18 bases between the germline ends. Germline V gene sequence: CDR1 SQVTM, CDR2 ANQGSEA. The CDR3 reads CSVEAGREGLDEQFF. In DNA form, the CDR3 reads TGCAGCGTTGAAGCCGGGCGAGAGGGGTTGGATGAGCAGTTCTTC.

The chain couples TRBV30 to TRBJ2-7; 10 nucleotides match TRBD2. Germline V gene lookup returns CDR1 GTSNPN and CDR2 SVGIG (reference sequence). The CDR3 has 12 residues. Trimming at V came to 4 bases and at J to 5 bases, leaving 2 bases not matched to a gene. CDR3 bases: TGTGCCTGGACTAGCGGGAGTCACGAGCAGTACTTC. As protein: CAWTSGSHEQYF.

This clone was seen just once. V usage is TRBV6-5 and J usage is TRBJ2-7, with D perhaps matching TRBD2 (6 bases). V was trimmed by 5 bases and J by 6 bases, leaving 11 bases between them. The CDR3 contains 12 residues. Germline CDR1 MNHEY, CDR2 SVGAGI. The CDR3 protein is CASSTRSGEQYF. The CDR3 coding sequence is TGTGCCAGCAGTACCCGTAGCGGCGAGCAGTACTTC.

The chain recombines TRBV7-2 with TRBJ1-5; TRBD1 is a possible D gene (5 bases). The V gene lost 3 bases and the J gene lost 7 bases, with 10 bases spanning the gap. The CDR3 length is 13 residues. Germline CDR1 reads SGHTA; CDR2 reads FQGNSA. In nucleotides, the CDR3 is TGTGCCAGCAGCTTCGCAGGGTTACAGCCCCAGCATTTT. It yields the protein CASSFAGLQPQHF.

This sequence joins TRBV18 and TRBJ2-3; 7 nucleotides line up with TRBD2. The CDR3 loop spans 16 amino acids. With 3 bases clipped from V and 1 base from J, the junction kept 7 bases outside the gene matches. Germline CDR1 reads KGHSH; CDR2 reads LQKENI. CDR3 amino acids: CASSPLVLAGTDTQYF. CDR3 bases: TGTGCCAGCTCACCGCTGGTGCTAGCGGGCACAGATACGCAGTATTTT.